The 4 T cell receptor beta chains presented below share a single source sample, sequenced in a study of CD8 T cells in ankylosing spondylitis. TCRdb re-derived calls from the 5' RACE reads in MiXCR, one entry per CDR3 protein. There are hundreds of thousands of distinct CDR3 sequences in the sample; around 20% occur only once, and about two fifths lies in the top ten. Study results and limitations: Seemingly distinctive of ankylosing spondylitis blood was a TCR beta motif formed by eight highly homologous variants.

Their antigens are not known. The sequenced sample consisted of blood, either unsorted or a sorted T cell fraction (not recorded which). The receptors originated from a male donor with ankylosing spondylitis.

This clonotype was observed a handful of times. This CDR3 reads CASSQVGGEGNFPETQYF. The DNA for the CDR3 is TGTGCCAGCAGCCAAGTGGGCGGCGAGGGAAATTTTCCGGAGACCCAGTACTTC. The chain recombines TRBV14 with TRBJ2-5, with D perhaps matching TRBD2 (5 bases). Germline V gene lookup returns CDR1 SGHDN and CDR2 FVKESK. V was shortened by 1 base and J by 5 bases, with 23 bases between the two germline ends. The CDR3 extends over 18 amino acids. The full variable domain, in which reference TRBV14 and TRBJ2-5 provide the parts outside the CDR3, is EAGVTQFPSHSVIEKGQTVTLRCDPISGHDNLYWYRRVMGKEIKFLLHFVKESKQDESGMPNNRFLAERTGGTYSTLKVQPAELEDSGVYFCASSQVGGEGNFPETQYFGPGTRLLVL.

This clonotype was seen a handful of times. J is TRBJ1-2 and V is TRBV6-5, with D tentatively TRBD1 (5 bases). Germline V gene lookup returns CDR1 MNHEY and CDR2 SVGAGI. The V end was cut by 2 bases, the J end by 2 bases, with 12 bases between. The CDR3 is 15 amino acids. CDR3 DNA sequence: TGTGCCAGCAGTTACACTGGGGCTCAAAACTATGGCTACACCTTC. Translation: CASSYTGAQNYGYTF.

In this sample, this clonotype turned up a few times. The chain has TRBV7-9 and TRBJ2-7, with 10 nucleotides matching TRBD1. Trimming cost V 5 bases and J 7 bases; bases outside gene matches: 14. Germline V gene lookup returns CDR1 SEHNR and CDR2 FQNEAQ (reference sequence). The CDR3 totals 16 residues. This chain's CDR3 is CASSPPGQGLLREQYF. The DNA of the CDR3 is TGTGCCAGCAGCCCGCCGGGACAGGGGCTTTTACGGGAGCAGTACTTC. The full variable domain, in which reference TRBV7-9 and TRBJ2-7 provide the parts outside the CDR3, is DTGVSQNPRHKITKRGQNVTFRCDPISEHNRLYWYRQTLGQGPEFLTYFQNEAQLEKSRLLSDRFSAERPKGSFSTLEIQRTEQGDSAMYLCASSPPGQGLLREQYFGPGTRLTVT.

This clonotype came up a few times. V is TRBV20-1 and J is TRBJ2-7; D is perhaps TRBD1 or TRBD2 (5 bases each). Germline lookup yields CDR1 DFQATT and CDR2 SNEGSKA (reference sequence). Trimming left V 3 bases short and J 3 bases short, with 12 bases between. The CDR3 has 13 residues. The CDR3 here is CSARGPWIYEQYF. The CDR3 DNA sequence: TGCAGTGCTAGGGGACCCTGGATCTACGAGCAGTACTTC.